The entry below gives a single T cell receptor beta chain sequence along with its context. Its antigen is undetermined. Generated by immunoSEQ multiplex PCR, the TCRdb table keeps only in-frame clones and is missing some. The sample shows roughly 120,000 clones, around 86% of them seen only once. V shed 0 bases and J 3 bases; nucleotides not matched to a gene: 3. Looked up from germline, CDR1 is SGDLS and CDR2 is YYNGEE. This CDR3 is 14 amino acids long. The data were taken from a study of T cell responses to AZD1222 COVID-19 vaccine. Study-wide results and caveats: The donors showed a predominance of white British ancestry and of females, with possible underestimation of clonal diversity. Just 5 or 6 AZD1222 recipients tested seropositive at baseline.

The material was peripheral blood, obtained on day 0 of AZD1222 vaccination. V is TRBV9 and J is TRBJ2-7, with 7 bases matching TRBD2. This clonotype was sampled from an adult in good health. The DNA of the CDR3 is TGTGCCAGCAGCGTAGATCCTAGCGGCTACGAGCAGTACTTC. This encodes CASSVDPSGYEQYF.